This record concerns one T cell receptor beta chain sequence. Its antigen is still unknown. Trimming stripped 6 bases from V and 0 bases from J, with 11 bases between. The CDR3 length is 14 residues. CDR1 is SNHLY and CDR2 is FYNNEI in the germline V gene. The data were taken from a study of beta chain features in type 1 diabetes. Study-level background: Researchers looked at some 99 million sorted cells across all samples. Overall study findings and caveats: Insertion counts at VDJ junctions were lower in type 1 diabetes patients, who also showed more deletions there. Type 1 diabetes patients had TCRB CDR3s that were shorter (moderately but significantly so) in all four CD4+ subsets.

The isolated RNA, all of it, was reverse transcribed, so expressed TCRB transcripts were what got sequenced. The data were produced by immunoSEQ multiplex PCR, yet TCRdb's version contains in-frame clones alone and is incomplete. Of about 150,000 clones listed, around 9% were seen once; the top ten hold around 0.64%. The sample was central memory CD4+ T cells from blood. This sequence was found in a young woman with type 1 diabetes. This sequence joins TRBV2 and TRBJ1-1, with D maybe TRBD1 (6 bases). The CDR3 DNA is TGTGCCAGCAGCGTACAGGGAGTGAACACTGAAGCTTTCTTT. Translating gives CASSVQGVNTEAFF.